The 5 T cell receptor beta chains below come from one sample, sequenced in a study of control samples from healthy donors and cancer patients. Only in-frame clones appear in the TCRdb table, and some are missing; sequencing was by immunoSEQ multiplex PCR. Of 90,000 to 130,000 clones listed, about 80% were seen once; the top ten hold approximately 7%. The specimen sequenced was blood. The source of these receptors is a man in his late teens or twenties in good health.

This chain uses TRBV29-1 with TRBJ2-7; D may be TRBD2 (7 bases). Per the germline V gene, CDR1 is SQVTM and CDR2 is ANQGSEA. The CDR3 is 12 amino acids. V was pared by 5 bases and J by 4 bases, with 12 bases between. As DNA, the CDR3 is TGCAGCGTTAAGGGGGGGGCGTACGAGCAGTACTTC. It encodes CSVKGGAYEQYF.

The chain carries TRBV7-2 and TRBJ2-5; no clear D. Trimming left V 1 base short and J 0 bases short, with 9 bases between. The CDR3 covers 15 residues. CDR1 SGHTA and CDR2 FQGNSA come from the germline V gene. The CDR3 loop is CASSLERNHQETQYF. CDR3 nucleotide sequence: TGTGCCAGCAGCTTAGAACGGAACCACCAAGAGACCCAGTACTTC.

The chain is built from TRBV4-1 and TRBJ2-3; 9 bases map to TRBD2. Germline V lookup: CDR1 MGHRA, CDR2 YSYEKL. The CDR3 is 19 amino acids. The ends lost 0 bases at V and 0 bases at J; junction bases unmatched: 10. The CDR3 loop reads CASSQEASGGFTSTDTQYF. The CDR3 nucleotides are TGCGCCAGCAGCCAAGAAGCAAGCGGGGGGTTCACTAGCACAGATACGCAGTATTTT.

The CDR3 sequence: CASGGRGVYEQYF. Written as DNA, the CDR3 is TGTGCCAGCGGAGGCAGGGGGGTCTACGAGCAGTACTTC. The rearrangement uses TRBV3-1 (or the pseudogene TRBV3-2) and TRBJ2-7; possibly TRBD1 for D (7 bases). The CDR3 totals 13 residues. V lost 8 bases, J lost 3 bases, and 14 bases lay in between. The V gene's germline CDR1 is LGHDT and CDR2 YNNKEL (reference sequence).

This chain uses TRBV4-1 with TRBJ2-3; 8 bases fit TRBD1. CDR3 size: 18 residues. The V gene's germline CDR1 is MGHRA and CDR2 YSYEKL. J gave up 5 bases and V 1 base, and 14 bases lay outside the gene matches. The CDR3, as DNA: TGCGCCAGCAGCCAAGGGTTCTCGCGACAGGGGACGAGAGATACGCAGTATTTT. Amino acids: CASSQGFSRQGTRDTQYF.